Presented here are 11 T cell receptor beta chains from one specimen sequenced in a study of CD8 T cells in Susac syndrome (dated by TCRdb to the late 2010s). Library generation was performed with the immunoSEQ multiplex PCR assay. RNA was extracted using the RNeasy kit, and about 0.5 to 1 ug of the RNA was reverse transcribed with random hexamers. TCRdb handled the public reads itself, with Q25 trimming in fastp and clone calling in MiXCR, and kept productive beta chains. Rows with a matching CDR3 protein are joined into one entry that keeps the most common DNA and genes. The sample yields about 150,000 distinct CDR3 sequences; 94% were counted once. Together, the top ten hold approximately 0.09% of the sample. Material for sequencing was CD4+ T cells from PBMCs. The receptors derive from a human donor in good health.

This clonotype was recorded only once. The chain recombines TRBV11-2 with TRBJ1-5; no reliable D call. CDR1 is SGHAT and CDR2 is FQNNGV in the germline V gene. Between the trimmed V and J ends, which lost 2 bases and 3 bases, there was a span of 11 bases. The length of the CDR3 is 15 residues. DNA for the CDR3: TGTGCCAGCAGCTTACAAGGCGGTAACAATCAGCCCCAGCATTTT. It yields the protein CASSLQGGNNQPQHF. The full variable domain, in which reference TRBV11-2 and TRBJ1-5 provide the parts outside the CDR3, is EAGVAQSPRYKIIEKRQSVAFWCNPISGHATLYWYQQILGQGPKLLIQFQNNGVVDDSQLPKDRFSAERLKGVDSTLKIQPAKLEDSAVYLCASSLQGGNNQPQHFGDGTRLSIL.

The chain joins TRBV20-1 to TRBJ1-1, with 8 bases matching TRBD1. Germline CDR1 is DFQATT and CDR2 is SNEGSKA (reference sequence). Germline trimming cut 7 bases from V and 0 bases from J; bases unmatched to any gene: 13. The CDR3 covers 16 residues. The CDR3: CSVTSRRGHMNTEAFF. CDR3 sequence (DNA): TGCAGTGTCACGTCTCGCAGGGGGCACATGAACACTGAAGCTTTCTTT.

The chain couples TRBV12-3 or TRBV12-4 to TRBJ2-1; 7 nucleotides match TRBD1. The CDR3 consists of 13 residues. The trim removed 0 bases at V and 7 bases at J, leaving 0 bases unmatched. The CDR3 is CASSLATGNEQFF. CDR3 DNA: TGTGCCAGCAGTTTAGCGACAGGGAATGAGCAGTTCTTC.

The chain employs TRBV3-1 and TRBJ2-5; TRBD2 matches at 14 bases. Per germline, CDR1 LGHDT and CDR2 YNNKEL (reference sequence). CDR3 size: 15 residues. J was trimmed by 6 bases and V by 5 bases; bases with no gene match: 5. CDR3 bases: TGTGCCAGCAGCTGGACTAGCGGGAGGAGGAAGACCCAGTACTTC. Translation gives CASSWTSGRRKTQYF.

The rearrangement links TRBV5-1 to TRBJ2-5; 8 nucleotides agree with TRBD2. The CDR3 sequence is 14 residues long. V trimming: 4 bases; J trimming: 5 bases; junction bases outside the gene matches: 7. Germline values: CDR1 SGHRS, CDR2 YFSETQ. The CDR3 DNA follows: TGCGCCAGCAGCGACAGGACTAGCTCTGAGACCCAGTACTTC. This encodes CASSDRTSSETQYF.

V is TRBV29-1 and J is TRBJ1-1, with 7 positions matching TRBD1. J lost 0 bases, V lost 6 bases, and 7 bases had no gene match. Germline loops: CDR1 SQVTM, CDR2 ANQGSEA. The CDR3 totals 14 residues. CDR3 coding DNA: TGCAGCGTCGTCGCCGGGACAGTGAACACTGAAGCTTTCTTT. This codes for CSVVAGTVNTEAFF.

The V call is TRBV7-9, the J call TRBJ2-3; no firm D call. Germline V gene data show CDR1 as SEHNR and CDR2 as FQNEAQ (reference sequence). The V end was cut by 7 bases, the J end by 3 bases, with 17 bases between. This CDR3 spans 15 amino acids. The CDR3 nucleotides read TGTGCCAGCACCAAGTCTAGGATTGAAACAGATACGCAGTATTTT. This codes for CASTKSRIETDTQYF.

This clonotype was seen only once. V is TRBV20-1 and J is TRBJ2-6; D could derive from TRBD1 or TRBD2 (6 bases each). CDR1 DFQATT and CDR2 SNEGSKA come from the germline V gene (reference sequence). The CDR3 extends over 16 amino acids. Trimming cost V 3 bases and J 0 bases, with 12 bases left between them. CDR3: CSASLGGTSGANVLTF. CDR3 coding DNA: TGCAGTGCTAGTCTCGGGGGCACCTCTGGGGCCAACGTCCTGACTTTC.

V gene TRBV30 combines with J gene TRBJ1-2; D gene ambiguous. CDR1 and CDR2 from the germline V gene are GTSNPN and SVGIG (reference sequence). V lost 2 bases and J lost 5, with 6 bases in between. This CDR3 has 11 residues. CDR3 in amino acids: CAWSITYGYTF. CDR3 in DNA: TGTGCCTGGAGTATCACTTATGGCTACACCTTC.

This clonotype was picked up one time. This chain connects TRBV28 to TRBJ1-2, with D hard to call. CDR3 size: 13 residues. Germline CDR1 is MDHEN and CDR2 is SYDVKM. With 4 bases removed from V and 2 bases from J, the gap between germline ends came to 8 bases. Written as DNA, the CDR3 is TGTGCCAGCAGTTCCCCTGGCAACTATGGCTACACCTTC. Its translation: CASSSPGNYGYTF.

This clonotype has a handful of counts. The chain's CDR3 is CASSLSTGISYEQYF. CDR3 coding DNA: TGTGCCAGCAGTCTCTCGACAGGGATTTCCTACGAGCAGTACTTC. This rearrangement joins TRBV27 to TRBJ2-7; 7 bases are shared with TRBD1. V was pared by 5 bases and J by 1 base, with 8 bases of the junction left unmatched. Germline lookup yields CDR1 MNHEY and CDR2 SMNVEV (reference sequence). The CDR3 spans 15 residues.